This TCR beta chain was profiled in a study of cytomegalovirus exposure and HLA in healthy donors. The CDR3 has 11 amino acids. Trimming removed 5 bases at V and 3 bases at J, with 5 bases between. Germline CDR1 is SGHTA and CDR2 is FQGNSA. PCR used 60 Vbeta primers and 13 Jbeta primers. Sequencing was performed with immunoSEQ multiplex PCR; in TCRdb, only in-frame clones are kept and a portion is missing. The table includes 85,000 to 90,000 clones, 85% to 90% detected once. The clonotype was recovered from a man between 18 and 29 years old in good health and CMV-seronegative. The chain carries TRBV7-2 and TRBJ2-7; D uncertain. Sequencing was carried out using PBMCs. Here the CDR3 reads CASSRSYEQYF. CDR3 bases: TGTGCCAGCAGCAGGAGCTACGAGCAGTACTTC.